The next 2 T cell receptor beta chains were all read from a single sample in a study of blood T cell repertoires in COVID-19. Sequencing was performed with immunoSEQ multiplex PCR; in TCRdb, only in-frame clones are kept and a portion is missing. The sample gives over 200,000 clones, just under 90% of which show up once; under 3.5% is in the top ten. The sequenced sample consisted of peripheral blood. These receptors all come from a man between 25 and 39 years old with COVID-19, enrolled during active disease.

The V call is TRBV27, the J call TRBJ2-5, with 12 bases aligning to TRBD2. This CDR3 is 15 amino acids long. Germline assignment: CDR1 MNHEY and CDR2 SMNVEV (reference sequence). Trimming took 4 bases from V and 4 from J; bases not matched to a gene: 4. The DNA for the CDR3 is TGTGCCAGCAGTTCGCGGACTAGCGGGGTAGAGACCCAGTACTTC. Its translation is CASSSRTSGVETQYF.

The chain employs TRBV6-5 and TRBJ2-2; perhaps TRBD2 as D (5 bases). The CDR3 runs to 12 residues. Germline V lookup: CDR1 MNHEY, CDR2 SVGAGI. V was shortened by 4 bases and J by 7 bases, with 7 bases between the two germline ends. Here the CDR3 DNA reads TGTGCCAGCAGTTGGGAGAACGGGGAGCTGTTTTTT. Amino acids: CASSWENGELFF.